The clone carrying this T cell receptor (beta chain) was detected a few times. Its specificity is not known. CDR1 WNHNN and CDR2 SYGVQD come from the germline V gene (reference sequence). The V end was cut by 8 bases, the J end by 6 bases, with 17 bases between. CDR3 length: 13 amino acids. These data belong to a study of T cell responses to AZD1222 COVID-19 vaccine. Whole-study findings and limits: Of the AZD1222 recipients, only five to seven were seropositive at baseline. Spike as a whole was targeted by vaccine-associated CD4 TCRs, dominant at 160-218 and 743-854. None of the repertoires were sampled until the peak T cell response had passed. Females outnumbered males among donors, who were mostly white British; clonal diversity was possibly underestimated.

Measured with immunoSEQ multiplex PCR; TCRdb has only the in-frame clones, and not every one. The table has tens of thousands of clones, under 95% seen once; the top ten hold roughly 5%. The specimen was peripheral blood, collected on day 0 of MenACWY control vaccination. The V and J genes are TRBV10-1 and TRBJ2-7; D possibly matches TRBD1 or TRBD2 (5 bases each). The sequence was collected from an adult in good health. The CDR3 coding sequence is TGCGCCAGCGAGATCCTTCGAGGGGCCGAGCAGTACTTC. Its protein product is CASEILRGAEQYF.